The 3 T cell receptor beta chains given below trace back to one sample, sequenced in a study of response to subunit inactivated influenza vaccine. TCRdb processed the RT-PCR reads anew with MiXCR; each CDR3 protein has one entry. In the table there are around 570,000 distinct CDR3 sequences, 6.5% to 8% of which are singletons. This material consisted of PBMCs from blood, taken around 25 months after vaccination. These TCRs come from a man aged 50 to 69 who received an inactivated influenza vaccine.

The table lists this clonotype with many counts. The gene calls are TRBV20-1 and TRBJ1-2; D might be TRBD1 (5 bases). Per germline, CDR1 DFQATT and CDR2 SNEGSKA (reference sequence). This CDR3 is 15 amino acids long. Trimming left V 3 bases short and J 4 bases short, with 18 bases between. For the CDR3, the DNA is TGCAGTGCTAGGTTACCAGGGCGATCTGGCTATGGCTACACCTTC. It translates to CSARLPGRSGYGYTF.

This clonotype was found many times. V is TRBV7-2 and J is TRBJ2-1; 12 nucleotides align to TRBD2. Germline V gene sequence: CDR1 SGHTA, CDR2 FQGNSA. J gave up 7 bases and V 6 bases, and 4 bases lay outside the gene matches. This CDR3 has 14 residues. The CDR3 DNA sequence: TGTGCCAGCAGTATAGGACTAGCGGGGAATGAGCAGTTCTTC. This gives the protein CASSIGLAGNEQFF.

This clonotype occurred many times. V is TRBV20-1 and J is TRBJ2-4; 8 bases fit TRBD1. This CDR3 spans 15 amino acids. The germline CDR1 and CDR2 sequences are DFQATT and SNEGSKA (reference sequence). V lost 5 bases to trimming and J lost 5 bases; unmatched junction nucleotides: 11. CDR3 protein: CSAVRQGYPQNIQYF. The CDR3 DNA is TGCAGTGCTGTCAGACAGGGGTATCCCCAAAACATTCAGTACTTC.